The 18 T cell receptor beta chains reported below all come from one sample, sequenced in a study of T cell responses to AZD1222 COVID-19 vaccine. This table comes from immunoSEQ multiplex PCR, and its TCRdb copy is limited to in-frame clones, with some not included. The sample comprises approximately 180,000 clones, 80% to 95% of which are singletons, and about 10% rests with the top ten. The source was peripheral blood, collected on day 0 of AZD1222 vaccination. The receptors here all came from an adult in good health.

V usage is TRBV27 and J usage is TRBJ1-1, with TRBD1 identical over 12 bases. Germline CDR1 MNHEY, CDR2 SMNVEV (reference sequence). The junction had 0 bases not matched to a gene; V was cut back by 2 bases and J by 8 bases. The CDR3 is 13 amino acids. The CDR3 reads CASSLGTGGEAFF. CDR3 sequence (DNA): TGTGCCAGCAGTTTAGGGACAGGGGGCGAAGCTTTCTTT.

The genes are TRBV27 and TRBJ2-1; D may be TRBD2 (6 bases). Trimming cost V 5 bases and J 4 bases, with 12 bases left between them. The germline gives CDR1 MNHEY, CDR2 SMNVEV (reference sequence). The CDR3 has 14 residues. The CDR3 sequence: CASSPLATYNEQFF. CDR3 nucleotide sequence: TGTGCCAGCAGTCCCCTAGCGACGTACAATGAGCAGTTCTTC.

CDR3 sequence: CASRSGTGGTYEQYV. The CDR3 DNA sequence: TGTGCCAGCAGGTCCGGGACAGGGGGTACCTACGAGCAGTACGTC. This chain links TRBV6-5 with TRBJ2-7; 11 bases are a match to TRBD1. CDR1 is MNHEY, CDR2 SVGAGI, per germline. With V trimmed by 6 bases and J by 2 bases, 6 bases remained unmatched. This CDR3 spans 15 amino acids.

This chain joins TRBV7-6 and TRBJ1-1; 8 bases fit TRBD1. This CDR3 spans 14 amino acids. Germline lookup yields CDR1 SGHVS and CDR2 FNYEAQ. V trimming: 5 bases; J trimming: 6 bases; junction bases outside the gene matches: 8. CDR3 in amino acids: CASSNRGSTAEAFF. Here the CDR3 DNA reads TGTGCCAGCAGCAACAGGGGGTCGACGGCTGAAGCTTTCTTT.

J is TRBJ1-5 and V is TRBV10-3; D may be TRBD1 (5 bases). Trimming cost V 0 bases and J 7 bases, with 7 bases left between them. The CDR3 totals 13 residues. Germline V gives CDR1 ENHRY, CDR2 SYGVKD. The DNA of the CDR3 is TGTGCCATCAGTGAGTCGGGGGGACAGCCCCAGCATTTT. Translating it yields CAISESGGQPQHF.

The chain couples TRBV21-1 to TRBJ2-7; the tabulated D call, TRBD1, remains unverified against the DNA. TRBV21-1 is a recognized pseudogene. The length of the CDR3 is 16 residues. DNA of the CDR3: TGTGCCAGCAGCCTCCCGGGACAGGGAGTAGTCTACGAGCAGTACGTC. Its translation: CASSLPGQGVVYEQYV.

This chain joins TRBV5-4 and TRBJ2-3, with TRBD2 matching 10 bases. V lost 3 bases to trimming and J lost 0 bases; unmatched junction nucleotides: 1. This CDR3 contains 15 residues. Germline V gene data show CDR1 as SGHNT and CDR2 as YYREEE (reference sequence). The CDR3: CASSSGLASTDTQYF. The CDR3 DNA follows: TGTGCCAGCAGCTCGGGACTAGCGAGCACAGATACGCAGTATTTT.

The V call is TRBV7-9, the J call TRBJ2-5, with 8 bases aligning to TRBD1. V dropped 1 base and J dropped 1; count of bases not matched to a gene: 8. This CDR3 spans 17 amino acids. Germline CDR1 is SEHNR and CDR2 is FQNEAQ (reference sequence). Here the CDR3 DNA reads TGTGCCAGCAGCTTAGTCTCTGGGACAGGACTCCAAGAGACCCAGTACTTC. It translates to CASSLVSGTGLQETQYF.

V gene TRBV7-9 combines with J gene TRBJ2-7; possible D gene TRBD2, 6 bases. This CDR3 has 14 amino acids. V lost 2 bases, J lost 3 bases, and 11 bases lay in between. Germline V CDR1 and CDR2: SEHNR, FQNEAQ (reference sequence). The CDR3 here is CASSLSSGVYEQYF. In nucleotides, the CDR3 is TGTGCCAGCAGCTTAAGTAGCGGAGTCTACGAGCAGTACTTC.

The chain uses TRBV27 and TRBJ1-2; the D is unclear. From germline, CDR1 is MNHEY and CDR2 SMNVEV (reference sequence). The ends were cut back, 6 bases at V and 0 bases at J, with 8 bases in the middle. This CDR3 is 13 amino acids long. CDR3: CASSPRANYGYTF. In nucleotides, the CDR3 is TGTGCCAGCAGCCCGAGGGCTAACTATGGCTACACCTTC.

V is TRBV28 and J is TRBJ1-2; D is possibly TRBD1 (5 bases). CDR3 length equals 13 residues. The ends were cut back, 5 bases at V and 7 bases at J, with 14 bases in the middle. The germline CDR1 and CDR2 sequences are MDHEN and SYDVKM. DNA for the CDR3: TGTGCCAGCAGTGAGACAGATCCGCGTGGCTACACCTTC. Protein product: CASSETDPRGYTF.

V usage is TRBV6-4 and J usage is TRBJ1-2; the D is unclear. With 6 bases removed from V and 8 bases from J, the gap between germline ends came to 16 bases. This CDR3 comprises 13 residues. Germline lookup yields CDR1 MRHNA and CDR2 SNTAGT. CDR3 amino acids: CASSQRVGHGYTF. The CDR3 DNA is TGTGCCAGCAGCCAGAGGGTAGGGCACGGCTACACCTTC.

The CDR3 protein is CASSPDRSSYNEQFF. For the CDR3, the DNA is TGTGCCAGTAGTCCGGACAGGAGCTCCTACAATGAGCAGTTCTTC. This sequence joins TRBV19 and TRBJ2-1; 7 nucleotides agree with TRBD1. The CDR3 runs to 15 residues. CDR1 is LNHDA, CDR2 SQIVND, per germline (reference sequence). J lost 0 bases, V lost 5 bases, and 4 bases had no gene match. Filled out from reference TRBV19 and TRBJ2-1, the complete variable domain reads DGGITQSPKYLFRKEGQNVTLSCEQNLNHDAMYWYRQDPGQGLRLIYYSQIVNDFQKGDIAEGYSVSREKKESFPLTVTSAQKNPTAFYLCASSPDRSSYNEQFFGPGTRLTVL.

CDR3 DNA sequence: TGCGCCAGCAGTGAAGTTTACGAGCAGTACTTC. Translation: CASSEVYEQYF. The rearrangement links TRBV10-2 to TRBJ2-7; D call uncertain. Germline-derived CDR1 and CDR2 are WSHSY and SAAADI. Trimming pared 3 bases from V and 4 bases from J, leaving 4 bases between. The CDR3 totals 11 residues.

Comments on this clone: This sample also contains other DNA sequences that code for the same CDR3. V gene TRBV7-2 combines with J gene TRBJ1-4; D unclear. V was pared by 3 bases and J by 7 bases, with 18 bases between. Germline CDR1 is SGHTA and CDR2 is FQGNSA. This CDR3 is built from 16 residues. The CDR3 spells CASSLDRQAVPEKLFF. The CDR3 DNA is TGTGCCAGCAGCTTGGATAGGCAAGCCGTACCTGAAAAACTGTTTTTT.

The rearrangement links TRBV12-3 or TRBV12-4 to TRBJ1-5; the D gene is possibly TRBD1 (5 bases). V lost 7 bases, J lost 10 bases, and 17 bases lay in between. The CDR3 consists of 13 residues. CDR3 loop: CASTRDGSGPQHF. As DNA, the CDR3 is TGTGCCAGCACCCGGGACGGCAGTGGACCCCAGCATTTT.

This chain joins TRBV27 and TRBJ1-5; tentative D call: TRBD1 (5 bases). The CDR3 length is 13 residues. V lost 3 bases to trimming and J lost 6 bases, with 9 bases between them. Germline V gene lookup returns CDR1 MNHEY and CDR2 SMNVEV (reference sequence). This chain's CDR3 is CASSLSGIQPQHF. The CDR3 DNA reads as TGTGCCAGCAGTTTGTCAGGGATTCAGCCCCAGCATTTT.

This clone was seen only once. The chain uses TRBV15 and TRBJ1-4; D call uncertain. This CDR3 is 13 amino acids long. Trimming took 3 bases from V and 14 from J, leaving 16 bases between them. Germline-derived CDR1 and CDR2 are LNHNV and YYDKDF (reference sequence). CDR3 coding DNA: TGTGCCACCAGCAGTTTTCCGAGCACGGATCTGTTTTTT. Its translation is CATSSFPSTDLFF.